A selection of T cell receptor beta chains follows, all from one sample in a study of PD-1 blockade in mismatch repair-deficient tumors. Clones were sequenced by immunoSEQ multiplex PCR, and TCRdb holds only the in-frame ones, with some missing. The data contain tens of thousands of clones, 83% of them singletons. Sample: peripheral blood, taken 12 weeks after starting pembrolizumab. The receptors stem from an adult with mismatch repair-deficient cancer. Each CDR3 is given with its conserved first and last residue. Fields, in order: clone size, D gene, V gene, J gene, CDR3 protein, CDR3 DNA. The D gene is left open where the match is weak. Rows give clone size only sometimes, using once, few, many, or a class for an expanded clone.

clone_size: .; d_call: TRBD1; v_call: TRBV10-3; j_call: TRBJ2-1; cdr3_aa: CAIREDRDEQFF; cdr3_nt: TGTGCCATCAGGGAGGACAGGGATGAGCAGTTCTTC
clone_size: once; d_call: TRBD1; v_call: TRBV18; j_call: TRBJ2-7; cdr3_aa: CASSPSLGDRVTYEQYF; cdr3_nt: TGTGCCAGCTCACCAAGTCTGGGAGACAGGGTAACCTACGAGCAGTACTTC
clone_size: .; d_call: TRBD2; v_call: TRBV30; j_call: TRBJ2-7; cdr3_aa: CAWRPFPGLADYYSYEQYF; cdr3_nt: TGTGCCTGGAGGCCGTTCCCGGGACTAGCGGACTATTACTCCTACGAGCAGTACTTC
clone_size: once; d_call: .; v_call: TRBV11-2; j_call: TRBJ2-7; cdr3_aa: CASSLYSGAYEQYF; cdr3_nt: TGTGCCAGCAGCTTATATTCGGGAGCCTACGAGCAGTACTTC
clone_size: .; d_call: .; v_call: TRBV9; j_call: TRBJ2-7; cdr3_aa: CASSPGTTQRNSLEQYF; cdr3_nt: TGTGCCAGCAGCCCGGGGACAACACAAAGAAATAGTCTCGAGCAGTACTTC
clone_size: .; d_call: TRBD2; v_call: TRBV5-6; j_call: TRBJ2-7; cdr3_aa: CASSFDSGSIEQYF; cdr3_nt: TGTGCCAGCAGCTTCGATAGCGGGAGTATCGAGCAGTACTTC
clone_size: .; d_call: TRBD1; v_call: TRBV5-5; j_call: TRBJ2-1; cdr3_aa: CASSFFGQGANEQFF; cdr3_nt: TGTGCCAGCAGCTTTTTCGGACAGGGGGCCAATGAGCAGTTCTTC
clone_size: .; d_call: TRBD2; v_call: TRBV2; j_call: TRBJ2-3; cdr3_aa: CASSLAGSTDTQYF; cdr3_nt: TGTGCCAGCAGTCTAGCGGGGAGCACAGATACGCAGTATTTT
clone_size: .; d_call: TRBD2; v_call: TRBV27; j_call: TRBJ2-1; cdr3_aa: CASSYGTSGREQFF; cdr3_nt: TGTGCCAGCAGTTATGGGACTAGCGGGAGGGAGCAGTTCTTC
clone_size: once; d_call: TRBD1; v_call: TRBV6-5; j_call: TRBJ2-7; cdr3_aa: CASSSPGTGGEEQYF; cdr3_nt: TGTGCCAGCAGTTCTCCCGGGACAGGGGGCGAGGAGCAGTACTTC
clone_size: .; d_call: .; v_call: TRBV30; j_call: TRBJ2-7; cdr3_aa: CAWSPKSGTRSSYEQYF; cdr3_nt: TGTGCCTGGAGTCCTAAATCCGGGACCCGCAGCTCCTACGAGCAGTACTTC
clone_size: few; d_call: TRBD1; v_call: TRBV6-5; j_call: TRBJ1-1; cdr3_aa: CASSYSNRGHTEAFF; cdr3_nt: TGTGCCAGCAGTTACTCAAACAGGGGGCATACTGAAGCTTTCTTT
clone_size: .; d_call: .; v_call: TRBV7-3; j_call: TRBJ1-2; cdr3_aa: CASSSRAGDGYTF; cdr3_nt: TGTGCCAGCAGCTCCCGGGCCGGCGACGGCTACACCTTC
clone_size: .; d_call: .; v_call: TRBV5-6; j_call: TRBJ2-5; cdr3_aa: CASSLIISGAGVETQYF; cdr3_nt: TGTGCCAGCAGCCTTATTATTTCCGGGGCTGGGGTGGAGACCCAGTACTTC
clone_size: .; d_call: .; v_call: TRBV28; j_call: TRBJ2-1; cdr3_aa: CASSPGASDYNEQFF; cdr3_nt: TGTGCCAGCAGTCCAGGGGCTAGCGACTACAATGAGCAGTTCTTC
clone_size: .; d_call: .; v_call: TRBV25-1; j_call: TRBJ2-3; cdr3_aa: CASSEGRRSEVAHTQYF; cdr3_nt: TGTGCCAGCAGTGAAGGGAGACGAAGTGAAGTGGCACATACGCAGTATTTT
clone_size: .; d_call: TRBD1; v_call: TRBV6-1; j_call: TRBJ2-7; cdr3_aa: CASSLYRGNYEQYF; cdr3_nt: TGTGCCAGCAGTCTTTACAGGGGCAACTACGAGCAGTACTTC